Presented here are 19 T cell receptor beta chains from one specimen sequenced in a study of T cells after posttransplantation cyclophosphamide (TCRdb year 2016). The library came from the immunoSEQ multiplex PCR assay. TCRdb stores this immuneACCESS table with in-frame sequences only. Part of the clones is absent; in the studies checked, under half of the shortfall reflects unresolved V genes, and no reason is known for the rest. For this sample the table gives 30,000 or so clones, of which 86% were detected only once. The ten most abundant clones make up around 3.5% of the sample. Source material: PBMCs. These TCRs come from a man aged 50-60 years.

The genes are TRBV6-5 and TRBJ1-2; 9 bases align to TRBD1. V was clipped by 4 bases and J by 8 bases; unmatched bases: 8. The CDR3 loop spans 14 amino acids. Per germline, CDR1 MNHEY and CDR2 SVGAGI. The CDR3 DNA is TGTGCCAGCAGTTGGGGACAGGGTCAATGGGGCTACACCTTC. It encodes CASSWGQGQWGYTF.

The gene calls are TRBV30 and TRBJ1-1; D is possibly TRBD1 (5 bases). Germline CDR1 and CDR2: GTSNPN and SVGIG (reference sequence). Trimming removed 4 bases at V and 4 bases at J, with 13 bases between. This CDR3 region has 13 residues. The CDR3 DNA sequence: TGTGCCTGGATTGGGGGGGTGACCACTGAAGCTTTCTTT. Translation: CAWIGGVTTEAFF.

This chain connects TRBV25-1 to TRBJ2-7, with D maybe TRBD2 (6 bases). Germline values: CDR1 MGHDK, CDR2 SYGVNS. Trimming removed 4 bases at V and 2 bases at J, with 15 bases between. The CDR3 length is 15 residues. The CDR3 coding sequence is TGTGCCAGCAGTGCTCTTGAGCGGGCGCCCTACGAGCAGTACTTC. Amino acid sequence: CASSALERAPYEQYF.

In its sample, this clone was seen a few times. The gene calls are TRBV30 and TRBJ1-1; D perhaps matches TRBD1 (6 bases). The CDR3 covers 13 residues. Germline lookup yields CDR1 GTSNPN and CDR2 SVGIG (reference sequence). V was cut by 0 bases and J by 8 bases, with 13 bases left in between. The CDR3: CAWSVQGTTEAFF. The CDR3 DNA follows: TGTGCCTGGAGTGTACAAGGGACAACAGAAGCTTTCTTT.

This clone was seen more than once but under ten times. This chain joins TRBV11-2 and TRBJ2-1; no firm D call. This CDR3 region has 12 residues. Germline loops: CDR1 SGHAT, CDR2 FQNNGV. The V end lost 1 base, the J end lost 9 bases, and 7 bases lay between the germline ends. The CDR3 spells CASSLGVTEQFF. CDR3 DNA sequence: TGTGCCAGCAGCTTAGGCGTCACTGAGCAGTTCTTC.

The chain has TRBV18 and TRBJ2-1, with 10 bases identical to TRBD2. CDR3 length: 15 residues. CDR1 is KGHSH, CDR2 LQKENI, per germline. Unmatched junction bases numbered 8, after V lost 6 bases and J lost 6 bases. Written as DNA, the CDR3 is TGTGCCAGCTCCTCCACTAGCGGGGCGGCCAATGAGCAGTTCTTC. This translates into CASSSTSGAANEQFF.

V usage is TRBV6-1 and J usage is TRBJ1-4, with 9 bases that match TRBD1. The V gene end was trimmed by 7 bases and the J gene end by 5 bases; junction bases not matched to a gene: 5. Germline loops: CDR1 MNHNS, CDR2 SASEGT. This CDR3 comprises 14 residues. The CDR3 reads CASTRGTGNEKLFF. CDR3 sequence (DNA): TGTGCCAGCACGAGGGGGACAGGGAATGAAAAACTGTTTTTT.

The J gene is TRBJ2-5, the V gene TRBV11-3; 12 bases align to TRBD1. The CDR3 length is 15 residues. J was trimmed by 5 bases and V by 3 bases; bases with no gene match: 4. The germline gives CDR1 SGHNT, CDR2 YENEEA. The CDR3 DNA is TGTGCCAGCAGCTTCAGGGACAGGGGGCGGGAGACCCAGTACTTC. Translating it yields CASSFRDRGRETQYF. Full variable domain (outside the CDR3, taken from reference TRBV11-3 and TRBJ2-5): EAGVVQSPRYKIIEKKQPVAFWCNPISGHNTLYWYLQNLGQGPELLIRYENEEAVDDSQLPKDRFSAERLKGVDSTLKIQPAELGDSAVYLCASSFRDRGRETQYFGPGTRLLVL.

The chain employs TRBV7-2 and TRBJ2-7; 10 bases line up with TRBD2. The germline CDR1 and CDR2 sequences are SGHTA and FQGNSA. CDR3 size: 15 residues. V was pared by 7 bases and J by 1 base, with 7 bases of the junction left unmatched. The CDR3: CASTIAGGGSYEQYF. CDR3 DNA: TGTGCCAGCACCATAGCGGGGGGTGGTTCCTACGAGCAGTACTTC.

The chain employs TRBV5-1 and TRBJ2-7; D possibly corresponds to TRBD2 (5 bases). The CDR3 is 14 residues long. The ends were cut back, 0 bases at V and 5 bases at J, with 12 bases in the middle. Germline-derived CDR1 and CDR2 are SGHRS and YFSETQ. The CDR3 sequence: CASSLASGLNEQYF. The CDR3 region has the DNA TGCGCCAGCAGCTTGGCATCAGGACTTAACGAGCAGTACTTC.

The genes are TRBV7-9 and TRBJ1-1; D is perhaps TRBD1 (6 bases). Germline CDR1 and CDR2: SEHNR and FQNEAQ (reference sequence). This CDR3 comprises 13 residues. The germline V and J ends were trimmed by 2 bases and 8 bases, with 12 bases remaining between them. CDR3 residues: CASSLTGGAEAFF. The CDR3 nucleotides read TGTGCCAGCAGCTTAACGGGGGGGGCAGAAGCTTTCTTT. Filled out from reference TRBV7-9 and TRBJ1-1, the complete variable domain reads DTGVSQNPRHKITKRGQNVTFRCDPISEHNRLYWYRQTLGQGPEFLTYFQNEAQLEKSRLLSDRFSAERPKGSFSTLEIQRTEQGDSAMYLCASSLTGGAEAFFGQGTRLTVV.

The gene calls are TRBV13 and TRBJ2-1, with TRBD2 matching over 14 bases. With 5 bases clipped from V and 0 bases from J, the junction kept 12 bases outside the gene matches. Germline CDR1 is PRHDT and CDR2 is FYEKMQ (reference sequence). The CDR3 consists of 20 residues. CDR3 DNA: TGTGCCAGCAGCCCCGGACTAGCGGGGGGACCTGCCAGCTCCTACAATGAGCAGTTCTTC. Translation: CASSPGLAGGPASSYNEQFF.

The rearrangement links TRBV6-1 to TRBJ1-1, with D maybe TRBD1 (5 bases). The CDR3 has 14 residues. From germline, CDR1 is MNHNS and CDR2 SASEGT. With 5 bases removed from V and 1 base from J, the gap between germline ends came to 11 bases. The CDR3 sequence is CASSSRAGNTEAFF. The CDR3 nucleotides read TGTGCCAGCAGTTCCAGGGCCGGGAACACTGAAGCTTTCTTT.

The chain recombines TRBV4-1 with TRBJ1-4; D is unresolved. Germline V CDR1 and CDR2: MGHRA, YSYEKL. The CDR3 sequence is 16 residues long. V lost 0 bases, J lost 0 bases, and 8 bases lay in between. This CDR3 reads CASSQDWRATNEKLFF. CDR3 sequence (DNA): TGCGCCAGCAGCCAAGATTGGAGGGCAACTAATGAAAAACTGTTTTTT.

This clone showed up just once. V usage is TRBV7-8 and J usage is TRBJ1-2, with a weak D call TRBD1 (6 bases). This CDR3 spans 13 amino acids. V was pared by 4 bases and J by 4 bases, with 10 bases between. Germline CDR1 reads SGHVS; CDR2 reads FQNEAQ. CDR3 DNA sequence: TGTGCCAGCAGCTGGGACATCTCCTATGGCTACACCTTC. It encodes CASSWDISYGYTF.

This chain links TRBV29-1 with TRBJ1-6; D remains ambiguous. This CDR3 region has 13 residues. V gave up 5 bases and J gave up 8 bases, with 13 bases separating them. The germline CDR1 and CDR2 sequences are SQVTM and ANQGSEA. This CDR3 is CSVSSGEDSPLHF. The CDR3 DNA sequence: TGCAGCGTTAGCAGTGGAGAAGATTCACCCCTCCACTTT.

The rearrangement links TRBV7-9 to TRBJ1-4; tentatively, D is TRBD1 (5 bases). CDR3 length: 14 residues. V was trimmed by 3 bases and J by 7 bases, leaving 12 bases between them. Per germline, CDR1 SEHNR and CDR2 FQNEAQ (reference sequence). The CDR3 sequence: CASSLTDRIEKLFF. For the CDR3, the DNA is TGTGCCAGCAGCTTGACAGACCGCATTGAAAAACTGTTTTTT.

This chain connects TRBV5-1 to TRBJ2-5; 8 nucleotides line up with TRBD1. CDR1 is SGHRS, CDR2 YFSETQ, per germline. This CDR3 contains 15 residues. Trimming cost V 4 bases and J 5 bases; bases outside gene matches: 10. The CDR3 DNA sequence: TGCGCCAGCAGCGACCCTCAGGGGGCAGGCGAGACCCAGTACTTC. Translating it yields CASSDPQGAGETQYF.

The chain combines TRBV4-1 with TRBJ2-3, with 8 bases fitting TRBD2. The germline CDR1 and CDR2 sequences are MGHRA and YSYEKL. The CDR3 loop spans 16 amino acids. The V and J ends lost 5 bases and 1 base, in that order; junction bases with no gene match: 8. CDR3 residues: CASSFQRSGGTDTQYF. DNA for the CDR3: TGCGCCAGCAGCTTTCAACGTAGCGGGGGCACAGATACGCAGTATTTT.